This TCR beta chain derives from a study of T cells in Graves' hyperthyroidism and ophthalmopathy. RNA transcripts gave rise to amplified TCR beta CDR3 regions. RT-PCR in the first round (using the HTBI primer set) targeted the TCR CDR3. TCRdb used MiXCR to reprocess the multiplex PCR reads, holding one entry per CDR3 protein. Altogether 550,000 to 700,000 distinct CDR3 sequences are present, more than 45% being singletons, with the ten largest covering under 20%. This clonotype came up a few times. The source material was peripheral blood or thyroid tissue (not recorded which). The clonotype was recovered from an adult woman with Graves' disease, either hyperthyroidism or ophthalmopathy (not recorded which).

CDR3 nucleotide sequence: TGCAGCGTTGCCGACAAGGTGTACGAGCAGTACTTC. Translated, it gives CSVADKVYEQYF. The chain joins TRBV29-1 to TRBJ2-7; D gene uncertain. V was clipped by 4 bases and J by 4 bases, with 11 bases between them. The CDR3 totals 12 residues. The V gene's germline CDR1 is SQVTM and CDR2 ANQGSEA.